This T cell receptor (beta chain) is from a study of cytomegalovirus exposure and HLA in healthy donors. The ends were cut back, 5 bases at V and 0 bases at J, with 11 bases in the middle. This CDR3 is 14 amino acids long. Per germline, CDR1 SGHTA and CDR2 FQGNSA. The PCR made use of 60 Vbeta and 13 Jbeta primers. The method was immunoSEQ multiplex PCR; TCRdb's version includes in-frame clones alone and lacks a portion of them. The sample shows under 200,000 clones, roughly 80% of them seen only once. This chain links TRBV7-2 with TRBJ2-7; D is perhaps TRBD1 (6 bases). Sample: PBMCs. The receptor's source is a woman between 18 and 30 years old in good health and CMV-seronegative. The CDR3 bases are TGTGCCAGCAGCCCCCGACAGGACTCCTACGAGCAGTACTTC. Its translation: CASSPRQDSYEQYF.